This TCR beta chain was documented in a study of T-cell reconstitution after alpha-beta-depleted transplantation in children. The CDR3 is made up of 17 amino acids. J lost 4 bases, V lost 5 bases, and 11 bases had no gene match. This clonotype was seen a few times. Preparing the TCRbeta library involved the use of unique molecular identifiers. TCRdb reprocessed the PCR reads with MiXCR, giving one entry per CDR3 protein. The table lists approximately 270,000 distinct CDR3 sequences, around 9.6% of them singletons, with around a tenth in the top ten. Sequences were derived from PBMCs from the stem cell graft donor, sampled from the stem cell graft. The TCR originated in a human donor who donated a stem cell graft to a child with SCID. The chain joins TRBV12-3 or TRBV12-4 to TRBJ2-1; 10 bases are shared with TRBD1. CDR3 nucleotide sequence: TGTGCCAGCAGTCCACCCCCGGGACAGGGGTTTTACAATGAGCAGTTCTTC. Amino acid sequence: CASSPPPGQGFYNEQFF.